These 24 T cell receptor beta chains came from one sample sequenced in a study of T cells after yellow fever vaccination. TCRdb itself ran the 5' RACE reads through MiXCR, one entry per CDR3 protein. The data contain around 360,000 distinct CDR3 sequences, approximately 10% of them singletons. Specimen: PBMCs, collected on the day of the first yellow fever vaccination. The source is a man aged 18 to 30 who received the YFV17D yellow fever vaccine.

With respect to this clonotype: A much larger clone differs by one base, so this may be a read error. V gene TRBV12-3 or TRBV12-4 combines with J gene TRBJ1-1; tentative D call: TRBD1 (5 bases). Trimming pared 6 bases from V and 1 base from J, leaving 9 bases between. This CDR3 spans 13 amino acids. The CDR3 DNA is TGTGCCAGCAGCCGTGGACAGAACACTGAAGCTTTCTTT. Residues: CASSRGQNTEAFF.

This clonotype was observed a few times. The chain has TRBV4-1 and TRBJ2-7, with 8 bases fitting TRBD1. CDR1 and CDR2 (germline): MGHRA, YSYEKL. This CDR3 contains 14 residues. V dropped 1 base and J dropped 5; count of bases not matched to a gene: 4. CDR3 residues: CASSQADRGHEQYF. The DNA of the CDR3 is TGCGCCAGCAGCCAAGCAGACAGGGGACACGAGCAGTACTTC.

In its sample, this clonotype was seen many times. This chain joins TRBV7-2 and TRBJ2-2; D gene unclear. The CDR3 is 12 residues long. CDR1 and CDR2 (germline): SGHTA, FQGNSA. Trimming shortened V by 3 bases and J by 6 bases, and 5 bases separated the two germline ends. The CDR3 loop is CASSLLAGELFF. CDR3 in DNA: TGTGCCAGCAGCTTGCTTGCCGGGGAGCTGTTTTTT.

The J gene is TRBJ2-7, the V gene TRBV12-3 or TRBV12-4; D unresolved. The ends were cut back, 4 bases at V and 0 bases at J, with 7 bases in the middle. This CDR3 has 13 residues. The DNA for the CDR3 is TGTGCCAGCAGTTCCAGGCCCTCCTACGAGCAGTACGTC. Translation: CASSSRPSYEQYV.

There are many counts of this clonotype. The CDR3, as DNA: TGCAGTGTTGCCCCGGCTAGTTTAAATCAGCCCCAGCATTTT. Residues: CSVAPASLNQPQHF. V gene TRBV20-1 combines with J gene TRBJ1-5; D remains unclear. V lost 7 bases to trimming and J lost 4 bases, with 17 bases between them. Germline V CDR1 and CDR2: DFQATT, SNEGSKA (reference sequence). The CDR3 loop spans 14 amino acids.

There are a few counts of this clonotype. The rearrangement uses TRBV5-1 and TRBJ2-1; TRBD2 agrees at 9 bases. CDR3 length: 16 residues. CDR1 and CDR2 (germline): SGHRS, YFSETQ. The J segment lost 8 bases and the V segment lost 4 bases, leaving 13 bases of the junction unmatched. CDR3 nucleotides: TGCGCCAGCAGCCTGTCGGGGGCGGGGGGGCAGGATGAGCAGTTCTTC. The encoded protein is CASSLSGAGGQDEQFF.

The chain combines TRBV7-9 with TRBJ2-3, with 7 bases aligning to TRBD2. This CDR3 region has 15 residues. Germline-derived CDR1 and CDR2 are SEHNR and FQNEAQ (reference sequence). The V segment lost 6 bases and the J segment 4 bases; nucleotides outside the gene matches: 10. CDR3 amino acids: CASRRVGGSADTQYF. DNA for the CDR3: TGTGCCAGCAGAAGAGTCGGGGGGAGCGCAGATACGCAGTATTTT.

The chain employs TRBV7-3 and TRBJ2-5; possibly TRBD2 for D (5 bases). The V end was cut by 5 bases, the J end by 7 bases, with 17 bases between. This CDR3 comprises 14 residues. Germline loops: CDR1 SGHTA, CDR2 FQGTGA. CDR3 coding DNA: TGTGCCAGCAGCCAGAACGACGGACTGGGGACCCAGTACTTC. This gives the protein CASSQNDGLGTQYF.

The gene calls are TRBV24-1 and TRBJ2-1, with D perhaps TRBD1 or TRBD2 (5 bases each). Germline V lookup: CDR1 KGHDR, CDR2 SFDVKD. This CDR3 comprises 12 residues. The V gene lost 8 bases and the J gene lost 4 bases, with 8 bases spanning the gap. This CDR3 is CATKGSYNEQFF. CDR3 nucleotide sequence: TGTGCCACCAAGGGGAGTTACAATGAGCAGTTCTTC.

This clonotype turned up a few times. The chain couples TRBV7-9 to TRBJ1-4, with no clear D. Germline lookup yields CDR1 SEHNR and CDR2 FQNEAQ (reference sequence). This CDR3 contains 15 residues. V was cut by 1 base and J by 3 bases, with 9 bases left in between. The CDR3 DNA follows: TGTGCCAGCAGCTTAGTGGGGAATTCTAATGAAAAACTGTTTTTT. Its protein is CASSLVGNSNEKLFF.

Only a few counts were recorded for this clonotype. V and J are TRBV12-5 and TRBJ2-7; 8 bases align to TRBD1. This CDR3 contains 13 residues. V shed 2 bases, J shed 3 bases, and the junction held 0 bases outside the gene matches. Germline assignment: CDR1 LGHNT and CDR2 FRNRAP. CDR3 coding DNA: TGTGCTAGTGGTTTGACAGGGGGCTACGAGCAGTACTTC. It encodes CASGLTGGYEQYF.

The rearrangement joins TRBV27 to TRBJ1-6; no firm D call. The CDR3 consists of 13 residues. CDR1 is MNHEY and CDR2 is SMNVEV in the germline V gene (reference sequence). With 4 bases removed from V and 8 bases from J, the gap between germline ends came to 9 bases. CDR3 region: CASSSYTDSPLHF. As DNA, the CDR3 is TGTGCCAGCAGTTCCTACACAGATTCACCCCTCCACTTT.

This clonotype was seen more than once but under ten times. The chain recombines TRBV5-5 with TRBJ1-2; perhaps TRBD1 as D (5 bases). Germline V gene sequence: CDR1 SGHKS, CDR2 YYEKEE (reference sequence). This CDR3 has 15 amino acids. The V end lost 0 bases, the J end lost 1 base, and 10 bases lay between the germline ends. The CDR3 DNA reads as TGTGCCAGCAGCTTGGGAGCAGGGAATAACTATGGCTACACCTTC. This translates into CASSLGAGNNYGYTF.

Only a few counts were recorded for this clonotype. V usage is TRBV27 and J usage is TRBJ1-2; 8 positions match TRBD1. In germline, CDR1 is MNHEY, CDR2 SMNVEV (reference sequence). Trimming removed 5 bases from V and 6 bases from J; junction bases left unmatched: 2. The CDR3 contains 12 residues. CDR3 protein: CASSQTGDGYTF. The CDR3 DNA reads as TGTGCCAGCAGTCAGACAGGGGATGGCTACACCTTC.

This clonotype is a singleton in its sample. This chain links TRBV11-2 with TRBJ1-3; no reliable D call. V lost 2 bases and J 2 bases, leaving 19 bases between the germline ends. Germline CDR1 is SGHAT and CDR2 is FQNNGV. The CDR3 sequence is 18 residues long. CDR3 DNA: TGTGCCAGCAGCTTATATCATTCAAGGATAATTCCTGGAAACACCATATATTTT. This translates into CASSLYHSRIIPGNTIYF.

The CDR3: CASSLVDSGVHEQFF. CDR3 sequence (DNA): TGTGCCAGCAGCTTAGTGGATAGCGGGGTCCATGAGCAGTTCTTC. The chain couples TRBV7-9 to TRBJ2-1; 8 bases fit TRBD2. Germline values: CDR1 SEHNR, CDR2 FQNEAQ (reference sequence). The junction had 7 bases not matched to a gene; V was cut back by 1 base and J by 8 bases. The CDR3 contains 15 residues.

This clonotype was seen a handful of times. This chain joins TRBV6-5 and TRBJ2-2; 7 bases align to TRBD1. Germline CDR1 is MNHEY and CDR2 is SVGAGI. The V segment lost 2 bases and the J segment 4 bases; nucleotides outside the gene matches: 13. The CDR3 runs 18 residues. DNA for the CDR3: TGTGCCAGCAGTTACCGTAGCCTAGGTACAGGGGTCACCGGGGAGCTGTTTTTT. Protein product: CASSYRSLGTGVTGELFF.

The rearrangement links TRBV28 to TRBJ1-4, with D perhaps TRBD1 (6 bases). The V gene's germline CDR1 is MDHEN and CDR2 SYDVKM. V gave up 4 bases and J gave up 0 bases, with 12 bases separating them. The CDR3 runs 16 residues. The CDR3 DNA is TGTGCCAGCAGTTCTGTACAGGGCTCAACTAATGAAAAACTGTTTTTT. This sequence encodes CASSSVQGSTNEKLFF.

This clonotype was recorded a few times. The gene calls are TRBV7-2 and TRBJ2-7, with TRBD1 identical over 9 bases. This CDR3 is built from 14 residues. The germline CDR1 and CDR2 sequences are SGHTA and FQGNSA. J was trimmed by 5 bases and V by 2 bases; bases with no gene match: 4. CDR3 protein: CASSLWTGDHEQYF. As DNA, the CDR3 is TGTGCCAGCAGCTTATGGACAGGGGACCACGAGCAGTACTTC.

CDR3 sequence (DNA): TGTGCCAGCAGTCCTCTACTAGCGGGGGGGGTTGGGGAGACAGATACGCAGTATTTT. Encoded protein: CASSPLLAGGVGETDTQYF. The chain joins TRBV12-3 or TRBV12-4 to TRBJ2-3; TRBD2 matches 13 bases. CDR3 length equals 19 residues. V was clipped by 5 bases and J by 3 bases; unmatched bases: 14.

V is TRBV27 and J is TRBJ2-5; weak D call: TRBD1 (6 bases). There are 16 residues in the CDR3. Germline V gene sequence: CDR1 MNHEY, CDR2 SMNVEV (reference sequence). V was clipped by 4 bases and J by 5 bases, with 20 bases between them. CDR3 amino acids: CASSSPNTQGQETQYF. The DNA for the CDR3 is TGTGCCAGCAGTTCCCCAAACACCCAGGGGCAGGAGACCCAGTACTTC.

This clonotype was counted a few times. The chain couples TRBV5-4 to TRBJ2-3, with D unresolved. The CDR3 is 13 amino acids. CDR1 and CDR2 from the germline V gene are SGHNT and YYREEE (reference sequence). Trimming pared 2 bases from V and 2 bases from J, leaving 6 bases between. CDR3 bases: TGTGCCAGCAGCTTTTATAACACAGATACGCAGTATTTT. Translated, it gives CASSFYNTDTQYF.

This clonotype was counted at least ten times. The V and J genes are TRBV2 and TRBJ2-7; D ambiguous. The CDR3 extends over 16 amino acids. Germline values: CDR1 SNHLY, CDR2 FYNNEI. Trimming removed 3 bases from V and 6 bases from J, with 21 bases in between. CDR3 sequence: CASSEFVELRLGEQYF. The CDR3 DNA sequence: TGTGCCAGCAGTGAGTTCGTGGAGCTCAGGCTCGGCGAGCAGTACTTC.

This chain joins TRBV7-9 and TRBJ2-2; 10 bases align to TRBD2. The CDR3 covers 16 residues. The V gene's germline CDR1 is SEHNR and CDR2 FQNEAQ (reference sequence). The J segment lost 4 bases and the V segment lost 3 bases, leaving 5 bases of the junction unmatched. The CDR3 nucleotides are TGTGCCAGCAGCTTCCTAGCGGGGGCCCTCACCGGGGAGCTGTTTTTT. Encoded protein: CASSFLAGALTGELFF.